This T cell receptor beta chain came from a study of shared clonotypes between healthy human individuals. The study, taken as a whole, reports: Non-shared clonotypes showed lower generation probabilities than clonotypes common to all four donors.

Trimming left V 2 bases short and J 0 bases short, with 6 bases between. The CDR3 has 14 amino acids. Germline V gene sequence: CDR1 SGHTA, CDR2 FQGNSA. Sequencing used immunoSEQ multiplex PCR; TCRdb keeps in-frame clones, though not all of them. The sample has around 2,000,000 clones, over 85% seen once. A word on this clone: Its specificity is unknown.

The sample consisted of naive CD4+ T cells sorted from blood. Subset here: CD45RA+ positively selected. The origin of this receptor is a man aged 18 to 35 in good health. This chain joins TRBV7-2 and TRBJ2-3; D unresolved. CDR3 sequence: CASSLSPSTDTQYF. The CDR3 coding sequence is TGTGCCAGCAGCTTATCGCCTAGCACAGATACGCAGTATTTT.